Listed below are T cell receptor beta chains from one sample, sequenced in a study of blood T cell repertoires in COVID-19. Clones were sequenced by immunoSEQ multiplex PCR, and TCRdb holds only the in-frame ones, with some missing. The table includes just under 150,000 clones, 87% detected once. The sequencing sample was made of peripheral blood. The origin of the receptors is a man between 50 and 59 years old who had recovered from COVID-19. Each CDR3 is given with its conserved first and last residue. D genes are given only for firm matches.

15 | TRBD1 | TRBJ2-4 | TRBV5-1 | CASSFQGTGADIQYF
13 | - | TRBJ1-4 | TRBV29-1 | CSAQNGVGEKLFF
13 | - | TRBJ2-3 | TRBV29-1 | CSVGSRATDTQYF
16 | - | TRBJ1-5 | TRBV30 | CAWSVPAGQSNQPQHF
16 | TRBD1 | TRBJ2-7 | TRBV27 | CASSFFYRGSSYEQYF
17 | TRBD1 | TRBJ2-5 | TRBV27 | CASSNLKPGQGKETQYF
15 | - | TRBJ1-5 | TRBV7-9 | CASSLAVSSNQPQHF
17 | TRBD1 | TRBJ2-1 | TRBV10-3 | CAISESGRTGGYNEQFF
13 | TRBD1 | TRBJ2-5 | TRBV7-2 | CASSLDRRETQYF
15 | - | TRBJ2-1 | TRBV6-2/TRBV6-3 | CASSYQGGGRDEQFF
13 | - | TRBJ1-6 | TRBV6-4 | CASSALRGSPLHF
15 | - | TRBJ1-2 | TRBV4-1 | CASSQEEQSRYGYTF
13 | - | TRBJ2-2 | TRBV27 | CASSGRDIGELFF
16 | TRBD1 | TRBJ1-4 | TRBV16 | CASSQSGDRGSEKLFF
16 | - | TRBJ2-3 | TRBV7-2 | CASSLDRTAVFDTQYF
15 | TRBD1 | TRBJ1-1 | TRBV19 | CASSAGTGGYTEAFF
16 | TRBD2 | TRBJ2-1 | TRBV7-2 | CASSFGGGLSYNEQFF
13 | - | TRBJ1-1 | TRBV6-5 | CASPVPGHQASFF
14 | - | TRBJ1-2 | TRBV6-2/TRBV6-3 | CASSYAQGHYGYTF
16 | TRBD2 | TRBJ2-5 | TRBV7-8 | CASSLPTPGGEETQYF
14 | - | TRBJ1-2 | TRBV6-5 | CASSLGDVNYGYTF
14 | TRBD1 | TRBJ1-1 | TRBV6-2/TRBV6-3 | CASSTPNRGHEAFF
15 | TRBD1 | TRBJ1-2 | TRBV2 | CASSYGQGTNYGYTF
15 | - | TRBJ1-1 | TRBV2 | CASSERRGGDTEAFF
14 | TRBD1 | TRBJ2-3 | TRBV5-5 | CASSSDRGSDTQYF
15 | TRBD1 | TRBJ2-1 | TRBV11-2 | CASSQGDQAFNEQFF
13 | - | TRBJ2-5 | TRBV18 | CASSPGLQETQYF
13 | TRBD2 | TRBJ2-5 | TRBV29-1 | CSVAGGTQETQYF
15 | TRBD2 | TRBJ2-2 | TRBV9 | CASSVGGGDTGELFF
15 | - | TRBJ2-7 | TRBV2 | CASSEALTNSYEQYF
16 | TRBD2 | TRBJ2-3 | TRBV5-1 | CASSLTSGVSTDTQYF
15 | TRBD2 | TRBJ2-7 | TRBV15 | CATSRGTSGSYEQYF
14 | - | TRBJ2-5 | TRBV5-6 | CASSLVMAEETQYF
15 | TRBD1 | TRBJ1-2 | TRBV19 | CASSTSTGRNYGYTF
18 | TRBD2 | TRBJ2-7 | TRBV7-2 | CASSLGSLAGGSAYEQYF
15 | - | TRBJ2-7 | TRBV15 | CATSRGGGGTYEQYF
13 | - | TRBJ1-1 | TRBV11-3 | CASSLDLTAKAFF
13 | - | TRBJ1-2 | TRBV12-3/TRBV12-4 | CASSLLAVSGYTF
12 | - | TRBJ2-1 | TRBV12-5 | CASGLDFLEQFF
11 | - | TRBJ2-5 | TRBV20-1 | CSVRFQETQYF
16 | - | TRBJ2-7 | TRBV9 | CASSVGQGGQNYEQYF
16 | TRBD2 | TRBJ2-5 | TRBV7-2 | CASSPPGLAGVETQYF